This TCR beta chain comes out of a study of regulatory and conventional T cells in breast cancer. Trimming left V 7 bases short and J 3 bases short, with 23 bases between. The CDR3 totals 17 residues. Per germline, CDR1 SGHRS and CDR2 YFSETQ. TCRdb reprocessed the PCR reads with MiXCR, giving one entry per CDR3 protein. The repertoire holds about 16,000 distinct CDR3 sequences, with approximately 35% as singletons. Sequencing was done on a sample of conventional T cells from blood. The J gene is TRBJ2-1, the V gene TRBV5-1; maybe TRBD1 (7 bases). This clonotype was sampled from a female donor in good health. This chain's CDR3 is CASGGTSRGAGYNEQFF. CDR3 DNA: TGCGCCAGCGGAGGTACTAGCAGGGGGGCTGGCTACAATGAGCAGTTCTTC.